These 26 T cell receptor beta chains originate from one sample sequenced in a study of blood T cell repertoires in COVID-19. Repertoires were generated with immunoSEQ multiplex PCR, while TCRdb's copy carries only in-frame clones and drops some. The top ten clones hold less than 6% of a sample with 130,000 to 150,000 clones, 84% of them seen once. Sequenced material: PBMCs or T cells enriched from blood (not recorded which). Receptor source: a woman in her 50s who had been exposed to COVID-19.

This clone appeared a few times. The chain recombines TRBV4-1 with TRBJ1-2; the match to TRBD1 covers 11 bases. CDR1 is MGHRA and CDR2 is YSYEKL in the germline V gene. After removal of 7 bases from V and 4 bases from J, the junction contained 20 bases not matched to a gene. The CDR3 is 19 amino acids. This chain's CDR3 is CASIPVDRGHSVPTYGYTF. The CDR3 DNA is TGCGCCAGCATCCCCGTGGACAGGGGGCATTCTGTACCTACCTATGGCTACACCTTC.

The chain carries TRBV28 and TRBJ2-1, with a possible D match to TRBD2 (6 bases). The germline V gene has CDR1 MDHEN and CDR2 SYDVKM. This CDR3 is built from 17 residues. Trimming pared 7 bases from V and 6 bases from J, leaving 25 bases between. This chain's CDR3 is CASTPSGTPKRSNEQFF. CDR3 coding DNA: TGTGCCAGCACCCCCTCCGGGACTCCCAAAAGGAGCAATGAGCAGTTCTTC.

This rearrangement joins TRBV11-2 to TRBJ1-6; TRBD1 aligns across 10 bases. The CDR3 totals 15 residues. The germline V gene has CDR1 SGHAT and CDR2 FQNNGV. J gave up 8 bases and V 5 bases, and 6 bases lay outside the gene matches. CDR3 nucleotides: TGTGCCAGCAGCACGTGGACAGGGGGTGATTCACCCCTCCACTTT. This gives the protein CASSTWTGGDSPLHF.

This chain joins TRBV10-3 and TRBJ2-7; the match to TRBD1 covers 8 bases. The CDR3 is 15 amino acids. Germline V gene sequence: CDR1 ENHRY, CDR2 SYGVKD. V shed 2 bases and J 1 base; nucleotides not matched to a gene: 4. The CDR3: CAISEPGQVSYEQYF. CDR3 nucleotides: TGTGCCATCAGTGAGCCGGGACAGGTTTCCTACGAGCAGTACTTC.

This sequence joins TRBV28 and TRBJ2-2, with 9 bases fitting TRBD2. Germline CDR1 is MDHEN and CDR2 is SYDVKM. The CDR3 consists of 16 residues. J gave up 7 bases and V 2 bases, and 8 bases lay outside the gene matches. The CDR3, as DNA: TGTGCCAGCAGTTTAATCGCGGGAGGGCCCCGCGGGGAGCTGTTTTTT. Protein sequence: CASSLIAGGPRGELFF.

V is TRBV7-9 and J is TRBJ2-1; a weak D match, TRBD1 (7 bases). The CDR3 spans 16 residues. Trimming left V 8 bases short and J 0 bases short, with 17 bases between. Germline CDR1 SEHNR, CDR2 FQNEAQ (reference sequence). CDR3 bases: TGTGCCAGCGCCCGGCCAGGGGGGAGCTCCTACAATGAGCAGTTCTTC. Amino acid sequence: CASARPGGSSYNEQFF.

The V and J genes are TRBV29-1 and TRBJ1-1; tentatively, D is TRBD1 (5 bases). Deletions cut 6 bases from V and 1 base from J, with 15 bases between. The CDR3 length is 14 residues. Per the germline V gene, CDR1 is SQVTM and CDR2 is ANQGSEA. Here the CDR3 reads CSVCGGTANTEAFF. In nucleotides, the CDR3 is TGCAGCGTCTGCGGCGGGACGGCGAACACTGAAGCTTTCTTT.

The chain carries TRBV25-1 and TRBJ2-4, with a possible D match to TRBD2 (6 bases). Per the germline V gene, CDR1 is MGHDK and CDR2 is SYGVNS. Trimming left V 3 bases short and J 3 bases short, with 12 bases between. This CDR3 contains 15 residues. The chain's CDR3 is CASSDAGRGKNIQYF. The CDR3 DNA reads as TGTGCCAGCAGTGATGCGGGGAGAGGCAAAAACATTCAGTACTTC.

This clone was detected only once. V gene TRBV9 combines with J gene TRBJ2-1, with 10 bases matching TRBD2. Germline V lookup: CDR1 SGDLS, CDR2 YYNGEE. With 0 bases clipped from V and 1 base from J, the junction kept 10 bases outside the gene matches. The CDR3 totals 19 residues. The chain's CDR3 is CASSVGPSGRSSSYNEQFF. The CDR3 DNA follows: TGTGCCAGCAGCGTAGGTCCTAGCGGGAGATCAAGTTCCTACAATGAGCAGTTCTTC.

Notes on this clone: Its ends do not fully match the called genes, so a read error is possible. The rearrangement joins TRBV4-1 to TRBJ2-3; TRBD2 agrees at 9 bases. Germline V gene sequence: CDR1 MGHRA, CDR2 YSYEKL. This CDR3 has 15 residues. This CDR3 reads CTSSQVRGRADTQYF. The CDR3 bases are TGCACCAGCAGCCAAGTGCGCGGGAGGGCGGATACGCAGTATTTT.

The chain uses TRBV20-1 and TRBJ2-7, with TRBD2 as a possible D gene (5 bases). Germline CDR1 and CDR2: DFQATT and SNEGSKA (reference sequence). The CDR3 runs 11 residues. V lost 4 bases and J lost 6, with 10 bases in between. The CDR3 sequence is CSATLAVEQYF. CDR3 DNA: TGCAGTGCTACCCTAGCTGTCGAGCAGTACTTC.

This clone appeared once. The CDR3 nucleotides read TGTGCCAGCAGCCAAGAGCCAGCGGGGGTCTCCAAGGCCAAAAACATTCAGTACTTC. Encoded protein: CASSQEPAGVSKAKNIQYF. The chain has TRBV3-1 (or the pseudogene TRBV3-2) and TRBJ2-4; 8 bases align to TRBD2. V trimming: 0 bases; J trimming: 1 base; junction bases outside the gene matches: 11. The CDR3 has 19 residues. CDR1 is LGHDT, CDR2 YNNKEL, per germline (reference sequence).

This chain uses TRBV27 with TRBJ1-4; 7 bases agree with TRBD1. Trimming cost V 7 bases and J 7 bases; bases outside gene matches: 12. The CDR3 has 15 amino acids. Germline lookup yields CDR1 MNHEY and CDR2 SMNVEV (reference sequence). The CDR3 DNA reads as TGTGCCAGCACCCTCACCGGGGCAGGGGGTGAAAAACTGTTTTTT. Protein sequence: CASTLTGAGGEKLFF.

The V call is TRBV18, the J call TRBJ2-7; 9 bases fit TRBD2. This CDR3 has 17 amino acids. CDR1 is KGHSH and CDR2 is LQKENI in the germline V gene. Unmatched junction bases numbered 9, after V lost 3 bases and J lost 0 bases. CDR3 protein: CASSPPPSGKSSYEQYF. CDR3 nucleotide sequence: TGTGCCAGCTCACCCCCCCCTAGCGGGAAGAGCTCCTACGAGCAGTACTTC.

The V call is TRBV19, the J call TRBJ1-2; perhaps TRBD1 as D (5 bases). The CDR3 contains 14 residues. V lost 5 bases and J 4 bases, leaving 14 bases between the germline ends. Germline V CDR1 and CDR2: LNHDA, SQIVND (reference sequence). In nucleotides, the CDR3 is TGTGCCAGTAGTTTCCTCAGGGCCGCCTATGGCTACACCTTC. Its translation: CASSFLRAAYGYTF. The full variable domain, its missing parts supplied by reference TRBV19 and TRBJ1-2, is DGGITQSPKYLFRKEGQNVTLSCEQNLNHDAMYWYRQDPGQGLRLIYYSQIVNDFQKGDIAEGYSVSREKKESFPLTVTSAQKNPTAFYLCASSFLRAAYGYTFGSGTRLTVV.

The rearrangement joins TRBV12-3 or TRBV12-4 to TRBJ1-2; D may be TRBD1 (6 bases). The CDR3 loop spans 13 amino acids. V gave up 5 bases and J gave up 7 bases, with 14 bases separating them. The CDR3 protein is CASSIMGAGGYTF. The CDR3 DNA sequence: TGTGCCAGCAGTATTATGGGGGCCGGTGGCTACACCTTC.

This sequence joins TRBV25-1 and TRBJ1-5, with a tentative D call TRBD1 (6 bases). CDR3 length equals 16 residues. Trimming left V 5 bases short and J 0 bases short, with 14 bases between. Germline V gene sequence: CDR1 MGHDK, CDR2 SYGVNS. The CDR3 loop is CASSPQRGASNQPQHF. CDR3 nucleotide sequence: TGTGCCAGCAGTCCCCAGCGGGGGGCTAGCAATCAGCCCCAGCATTTT.

This rearrangement joins TRBV27 to TRBJ2-1; a possible D gene is TRBD1 (6 bases). The CDR3 is 15 amino acids. Germline lookup yields CDR1 MNHEY and CDR2 SMNVEV (reference sequence). Trimming took off 4 bases at V and 3 bases at J, with 13 bases between the two ends. The CDR3 bases are TGTGCCAGCAGTTGGGTGGGGGCAGGCTACAATGAGCAGTTCTTC. It specifies CASSWVGAGYNEQFF.

The chain joins TRBV2 to TRBJ1-6; D is possibly TRBD1 (5 bases). Trimming pared 4 bases from V and 6 bases from J, leaving 19 bases between. The CDR3 is made up of 17 amino acids. Per germline, CDR1 SNHLY and CDR2 FYNNEI. CDR3 DNA sequence: TGTGCCAGCAGTGGCGACCGCTCGGGGGGGATTAATTCACCCCTCCACTTT. Its translation is CASSGDRSGGINSPLHF.

The chain combines TRBV6-5 with TRBJ2-1, with D hard to call. Trimming pared 8 bases from V and 2 bases from J, leaving 13 bases between. CDR3 size: 14 residues. CDR1 and CDR2 (germline): MNHEY, SVGAGI. DNA for the CDR3: TGTGCCAGCGGCGGTTCGAACCCCTACAATGAGCAGTTCTTC. Protein sequence: CASGGSNPYNEQFF.

The chain recombines TRBV9 with TRBJ2-5; D possibly corresponds to TRBD2 (5 bases). The germline V gene encodes CDR1 SGDLS and CDR2 YYNGEE. The CDR3 consists of 14 residues. V was shortened by 0 bases and J by 2 bases, with 8 bases between the two germline ends. The CDR3 region has the DNA TGTGCCAGCAGCGTAGAGGGAGTTCAAGAGACCCAGTACTTC. Amino acid sequence: CASSVEGVQETQYF.

This rearrangement joins TRBV9 to TRBJ2-1, with 9 bases aligning to TRBD2. The CDR3 runs 15 residues. CDR1 is SGDLS, CDR2 YYNGEE, per germline. The V segment lost 4 bases and the J segment 4 bases; nucleotides outside the gene matches: 6. The DNA for the CDR3 is TGTGCCAGCAGCCCCCGACTAGCGGAATACAATGAGCAGTTCTTC. Protein: CASSPRLAEYNEQFF.

This chain connects TRBV6-6 to TRBJ1-2; 8 bases fit TRBD1. This CDR3 has 13 amino acids. CDR1 MNHNY and CDR2 SVGAGI come from the germline V gene (reference sequence). V shed 6 bases and J 8 bases; nucleotides not matched to a gene: 8. The CDR3 region has the DNA TGTGCCAGCAGGGGCCAGGGGGCGGACGGCTACACCTTC. It yields the protein CASRGQGADGYTF.

The rearrangement links TRBV2 to TRBJ1-5; D is perhaps TRBD1 (6 bases). The V end lost 6 bases, the J end lost 1 base, and 13 bases lay between the germline ends. The CDR3 loop spans 15 amino acids. Germline CDR1 is SNHLY and CDR2 is FYNNEI. Here the CDR3 DNA reads TGTGCCAGCAGGGCGGACAGCCAGAGCAATCAGCCCCAGCATTTT. The encoded protein is CASRADSQSNQPQHF.

The chain links TRBV7-2 to TRBJ2-1, with 7 bases lining up with TRBD2. Germline CDR1 reads SGHTA; CDR2 reads FQGNSA. CDR3 size: 18 residues. V shed 5 bases, J shed 4 bases, and the junction held 17 bases outside the gene matches. For the CDR3, the DNA is TGTGCCAGCAGCAACCCTCGGCGGGGGAGTTATAGTTACAATGAGCAGTTCTTC. Amino acids: CASSNPRRGSYSYNEQFF.

The rearrangement joins TRBV10-2 to TRBJ1-2; the D is unclear. This CDR3 is 13 amino acids long. The V end was cut by 8 bases, the J end by 4 bases, with 14 bases between. CDR1 WSHSY and CDR2 SAAADI come from the germline V gene. Here the CDR3 reads CASFLDSSYGYTF. CDR3 DNA: TGCGCCAGCTTTCTGGACTCTTCCTATGGCTACACCTTC.